The 29 T cell receptor beta chains in this list originate from one sample, sequenced in a study of CD8 T cells in ankylosing spondylitis. Findings and caveats of the study: Made up of about eight highly homologous variants, a TCR beta motif appeared characteristic of ankylosing spondylitis blood.

Via MiXCR, TCRdb re-called the 5' RACE reads, giving one row per CDR3 protein. Of 200,000 to 250,000 distinct CDR3 sequences in the sample, around 17% were seen once. These TCRs' antigens remain unknown. Sample: blood, either unsorted or a sorted T cell fraction (not recorded which). Receptor source: a male donor with ankylosing spondylitis.

The CDR3 DNA sequence: TGTGCCACCAGTGATGCGGTCGCTAGCACAGATACGCAGTATTTT. As protein: CATSDAVASTDTQYF. The rearrangement joins TRBV24-1 to TRBJ2-3; D uncertain. The CDR3 is made up of 15 amino acids. The germline CDR1 and CDR2 sequences are KGHDR and SFDVKD. V lost 3 bases and J 0 bases, leaving 9 bases between the germline ends.

The V gene is TRBV2, the J gene TRBJ2-3, with D maybe TRBD2 (7 bases). Germline values: CDR1 SNHLY, CDR2 FYNNEI. The germline V and J ends were trimmed by 8 bases and 6 bases, with 18 bases remaining between them. There are 14 residues in the CDR3. The CDR3 DNA reads as TGTGCCAGCCTCGGGGGGCCCCACCCGGATACGCAGTATTTT. Amino acid sequence: CASLGGPHPDTQYF.

This clonotype showed up just a few times. The V gene is TRBV4-3, the J gene TRBJ2-2; 9 bases are shared with TRBD2. Per the germline V gene, CDR1 is LGHNA and CDR2 is YSLEER. The CDR3 contains 17 residues. With V trimmed by 0 bases and J by 7 bases, 9 bases remained unmatched. CDR3 amino acids: CASSQDRLAGVDGELFF. CDR3 coding DNA: TGCGCCAGCAGCCAAGATCGGTTAGCGGGAGTGGACGGGGAGCTGTTTTTT.

This clonotype was found a few times. The V and J genes are TRBV7-2 and TRBJ1-6; D possibly corresponds to TRBD1 (6 bases). The CDR3 sequence is 16 residues long. Germline CDR1 SGHTA, CDR2 FQGNSA. V was cut by 2 bases and J by 4 bases, with 12 bases left in between. CDR3 coding DNA: TGTGCCAGCAGCTTACCCCAACAGGGTTATAATTCACCCCTCCACTTT. This sequence encodes CASSLPQQGYNSPLHF.

V and J are TRBV4-2 and TRBJ2-2; 10 bases agree with TRBD2. This CDR3 is built from 18 residues. With 1 base clipped from V and 3 bases from J, the junction kept 8 bases outside the gene matches. Looked up from germline, CDR1 is LGHNA and CDR2 is YNFKEQ. CDR3 in amino acids: CASSQVLAGVGDTGELFF. CDR3 bases: TGTGCCAGCAGCCAAGTCCTAGCGGGAGTGGGTGACACCGGGGAGCTGTTTTTT.

The J gene is TRBJ2-7, the V gene TRBV29-1, with D possibly TRBD2 on 5 matching bases. The germline V gene has CDR1 SQVTM and CDR2 ANQGSEA. The V end was cut by 4 bases, the J end by 3 bases, with 13 bases between. There are 13 residues in the CDR3. The CDR3 sequence is CSVGHREHYEQYF. CDR3 DNA: TGCAGCGTTGGACACCGGGAACACTACGAGCAGTACTTC.

V gene TRBV2 combines with J gene TRBJ2-7; D unresolved. The CDR3 loop spans 14 amino acids. CDR1 is SNHLY and CDR2 is FYNNEI in the germline V gene. Trimming pared 2 bases from V and 5 bases from J, leaving 13 bases between. The CDR3 loop reads CASSEWSSGDEQYF. The DNA for the CDR3 is TGTGCCAGCAGTGAATGGTCCTCTGGGGACGAGCAGTACTTC.

The chain employs TRBV12-3 or TRBV12-4 and TRBJ2-1, with no clear D. The CDR3 contains 12 residues. Trimming took 7 bases from V and 6 from J, leaving 10 bases between them. CDR3 DNA: TGTGCCAGCACCGCGGATGGCAATGAGCAGTTCTTC. The encoded protein is CASTADGNEQFF.

The sample holds a few counts of this clonotype. This rearrangement joins TRBV11-2 to TRBJ1-6; D may be TRBD1 (5 bases). V was cut by 3 bases and J by 7 bases, with 16 bases left in between. CDR3 size: 16 residues. Germline V gene data show CDR1 as SGHAT and CDR2 as FQNNGV. The CDR3 here is CASSFEGSLRNSPLHF. For the CDR3, the DNA is TGTGCCAGCAGCTTCGAGGGGTCACTTCGGAATTCACCCCTCCACTTT.

The rearrangement links TRBV9 to TRBJ2-2; D may correspond to TRBD1 or TRBD2 (6 bases each). The CDR3 runs to 15 residues. Germline assignment: CDR1 SGDLS and CDR2 YYNGEE. Trimming pared 0 bases from V and 7 bases from J, leaving 13 bases between. The CDR3 nucleotides are TGTGCCAGCAGCGTAGAGGGGGGTCCTTACGGGGAGCTGTTTTTT. The encoded protein is CASSVEGGPYGELFF.

This clonotype was observed many times. CDR3 in amino acids: CASSFDNSGNTIYF. CDR3 nucleotides: TGTGCCAGCAGTTTTGACAACTCTGGAAACACCATATATTTT. This chain joins TRBV12-3 or TRBV12-4 and TRBJ1-3, with D hard to call. Trimming took 3 bases from V and 0 from J, leaving 6 bases between them. This CDR3 spans 14 amino acids.

This clonotype was found a few times. This chain connects TRBV9 to TRBJ2-7, with 9 bases that match TRBD1. The germline gives CDR1 SGDLS, CDR2 YYNGEE. CDR3 size: 14 residues. Trimming removed 3 bases from V and 5 bases from J; junction bases left unmatched: 6. The CDR3 sequence is CASSDGTGSDEQYF. The CDR3 nucleotides are TGTGCCAGCAGCGACGGGACAGGGTCCGACGAGCAGTACTTC. Full variable domain (missing parts from reference TRBV9 and TRBJ2-7): DSGVTQTPKHLITATGQRVTLRCSPRSGDLSVYWYQQSLDQGLQFLIQYYNGEERAKGNILERFSAQQFPDLHSELNLSSLELGDSALYFCASSDGTGSDEQYFGPGTRLTVT.

The CDR3 reads CASSESRTANQPQHF. CDR3 nucleotides: TGCGCCAGCAGTGAGTCGAGAACAGCCAATCAGCCCCAGCATTTT. V is TRBV10-2 and J is TRBJ1-5; no firm D call. The germline V gene encodes CDR1 WSHSY and CDR2 SAAADI. The CDR3 sequence is 15 residues long. V was trimmed by 0 bases and J by 3 bases, leaving 9 bases between them.

This clonotype appeared a single time. The gene calls are TRBV10-3 and TRBJ1-2; no clear D gene. Germline lookup yields CDR1 ENHRY and CDR2 SYGVKD. V was trimmed by 6 bases and J by 3 bases, leaving 11 bases between them. The CDR3 is 13 residues long. The CDR3 loop reads CAIRDGIHYGYTF. The DNA of the CDR3 is TGTGCCATCAGGGACGGGATCCACTATGGCTACACCTTC.

This sequence joins TRBV19 and TRBJ1-5; D is uncertain. V shed 3 bases and J shed 6 bases, with 12 bases lying between them. The CDR3 has 14 amino acids. Germline V gives CDR1 LNHDA, CDR2 SQIVND (reference sequence). The CDR3 nucleotides are TGTGCCAGTAGTATTTCGGCGGATAGTCAGCCCCAGCATTTT. Translated: CASSISADSQPQHF.

This clonotype was seen a handful of times. The rearrangement joins TRBV6-1 to TRBJ2-5; 10 positions agree with TRBD2. With V trimmed by 7 bases and J by 3 bases, 11 bases remained unmatched. Germline V gene sequence: CDR1 MNHNS, CDR2 SASEGT. The CDR3 has 16 residues. The CDR3 DNA is TGTGCCAGCAACGCCCTAGGGACTAGCGTTGAAGAGACCCAGTACTTC. Its translation is CASNALGTSVEETQYF.

V is TRBV7-6 and J is TRBJ2-2; TRBD2 aligns across 8 bases. CDR3 size: 15 residues. Losses at the gene ends were 2 bases for V and 6 bases for J; bases not matched to a gene: 5. CDR1 and CDR2 (germline): SGHVS, FNYEAQ. CDR3 residues: CASSLSGSVAGELFF. The CDR3 DNA sequence: TGTGCCAGCAGCTTAAGCGGGAGTGTTGCCGGGGAGCTGTTTTTT.

The chain has TRBV20-1 and TRBJ2-7; D might be TRBD1 or TRBD2, each matching 6 bases. The germline CDR1 and CDR2 sequences are DFQATT and SNEGSKA (reference sequence). Trimming stripped 0 bases from V and 6 bases from J, with 12 bases between. The CDR3 runs to 13 residues. CDR3 coding DNA: TGCAGTGCTAGAGATTATTCGGGGGCCGAGCAGTACTTC. Translated, it gives CSARDYSGAEQYF.

The chain joins TRBV18 to TRBJ2-7; tentative D call: TRBD1 (6 bases). The V end was cut by 5 bases, the J end by 2 bases, with 13 bases between. Germline CDR1 reads KGHSH; CDR2 reads LQKENI. The CDR3 has 14 residues. The CDR3 DNA reads TGTGCCAGCTCAGCTCAGGGGCTTCCCTACGAGCAGTACTTC. This encodes CASSAQGLPYEQYF. Full variable domain (remainder filled in from reference TRBV18 and TRBJ2-7): NAGVMQNPRHLVRRRGQEARLRCSPMKGHSHVYWYRQLPEEGLKFMVYLQKENIIDESGMPKERFSAEFPKEGPSILRIQQVVRGDSAAYFCASSAQGLPYEQYFGPGTRLTVT.

This clonotype occurred a few times. The chain employs TRBV12-3 or TRBV12-4 and TRBJ2-2; TRBD2 is a possible D gene (7 bases). The CDR3 has 16 amino acids. Deletions cut 6 bases from V and 6 bases from J, with 20 bases between. The CDR3, as DNA: TGTGCCAGCAGGTCGGACAGCGGGATTCTATCCGGGGAGCTGTTTTTT. This gives the protein CASRSDSGILSGELFF.

This CDR3 is CASSRGVAGGGLQETQYF. DNA of the CDR3: TGTGCCAGCAGTCGTGGAGTAGCGGGAGGAGGGCTCCAAGAGACCCAGTACTTC. The rearrangement links TRBV27 to TRBJ2-5, with TRBD2 matching 10 bases. J gave up 1 base and V 5 bases, and 13 bases lay outside the gene matches. Germline CDR1 MNHEY, CDR2 SMNVEV (reference sequence). This CDR3 has 18 residues.

In this sample, this clonotype turned up a few times. The chain is built from TRBV7-9 and TRBJ2-1, with D perhaps assigned TRBD1 or TRBD2 (5 bases each). The germline V and J ends were trimmed by 4 bases and 2 bases, with 12 bases remaining between them. The CDR3 has 15 residues. Germline values: CDR1 SEHNR, CDR2 FQNEAQ (reference sequence). The CDR3, as DNA: TGTGCCAGCAGCTCGCTTTTGGGGGCCTACAATGAGCAGTTCTTC. Translation: CASSSLLGAYNEQFF.

This clonotype was seen repeatedly, ten times or more. V gene TRBV11-2 combines with J gene TRBJ2-2, with 8 bases fitting TRBD1. The CDR3 runs to 15 residues. CDR1 is SGHAT, CDR2 FQNNGV, per germline. V shed 5 bases and J 2 bases; nucleotides not matched to a gene: 4. The CDR3 region has the DNA TGTGCCAGCAGCGGGGGACAGGACAACACCGGGGAGCTGTTTTTT. Translated: CASSGGQDNTGELFF.

This sequence joins TRBV12-5 and TRBJ2-2, with 8 bases aligning to TRBD1. V shed 2 bases, J shed 2 bases, and the junction held 4 bases outside the gene matches. This CDR3 has 16 residues. Germline V lookup: CDR1 LGHNT, CDR2 FRNRAP. The CDR3 protein is CASGLTGGVNTGELFF. The CDR3 DNA is TGTGCTAGTGGTTTGACAGGGGGTGTAAACACCGGGGAGCTGTTTTTT.

CDR3 DNA: TGTGCCAGCAGTCGAGACGGATCCCTCGAGCAGTACTTC. This codes for CASSRDGSLEQYF. The V call is TRBV27, the J call TRBJ2-7; D is undetermined. With 5 bases removed from V and 6 bases from J, the gap between germline ends came to 14 bases. The CDR3 extends over 13 amino acids. From germline, CDR1 is MNHEY and CDR2 SMNVEV (reference sequence).

A note on this clonotype: The junction and the germline gene differ at one end; a read error may be behind it. The gene calls are TRBV29-1 and TRBJ1-2; D gene uncertain. From germline, CDR1 is SQVTM and CDR2 ANQGSEA. This CDR3 is 14 amino acids long. The CDR3 sequence is CSVDPALGWDGCTF. For the CDR3, the DNA is TGCAGCGTTGATCCCGCTCTGGGCTGGGATGGCTGCACCTTC.

The chain carries TRBV6-2 or TRBV6-3 and TRBJ1-4; possibly TRBD1 for D (5 bases). CDR1 is MNHEY and CDR2 is SVGEGT in the germline V gene. The V end lost 2 bases, the J end lost 8 bases, and 18 bases lay between the germline ends. The CDR3 runs to 16 residues. The CDR3 nucleotides are TGTGCCAGCAGTTACCCCCTCTTGACCGGGGGGGAAAAACTGTTTTTT. This codes for CASSYPLLTGGEKLFF.

This clonotype was seen only a few times. The genes are TRBV16 and TRBJ2-3, with 9 bases aligning to TRBD2. Looked up from germline, CDR1 is KGHSY and CDR2 is FQNENV. The CDR3 has 16 residues. The junction had 6 bases not matched to a gene; V was cut back by 3 bases and J by 2 bases. The CDR3 reads CASSQTLAGVTDTQYF. The CDR3 DNA reads TGTGCCAGCAGCCAGACCTTAGCGGGAGTCACAGATACGCAGTATTTT.

The rearrangement uses TRBV6-2 or TRBV6-3 and TRBJ2-7, with 10 bases identical to TRBD1. This CDR3 spans 15 amino acids. The germline gives CDR1 MNHEY, CDR2 SVGEGT. Trimming removed 7 bases from V and 3 bases from J; junction bases left unmatched: 9. CDR3 amino acids: CASIPETGGYYEQYF. CDR3 in DNA: TGTGCCAGCATCCCGGAGACAGGGGGCTACTACGAGCAGTACTTC.